Given below is one TCR beta chain in context. The antigen it binds to is not known. Base qualities are not at hand, and no much larger clone is one base apart. The library was prepared using RT-PCR. The sequencer was an Illumina HiSeq 2500. Using fastp at Q25 and MiXCR, TCRdb reprocessed the public reads and kept productive beta chains. Every entry covers one CDR3 protein and lists the most common genes and DNA from its rows. This sample lists about 5,400 distinct CDR3 sequences; about nine tenths were detected once. Around 3% of the sample is taken by the ten largest. The data derive from a study of yellow fever vaccine responses in identical twins (dated 2018 in TCRdb). Study-wide context: In the study, vaccine-responding T cell clones were precisely tracked in identical twins. Broad study findings and their caveats: According to the authors, in identical twins the way T cells responded to vaccination appeared partly convergent and partly personalized.

This TCR derives from a woman in her late teens or twenties who received the yellow fever vaccine. Donor details come from another sample of the same person, matched by shared clones. The material sequenced was T cells from blood (PBMCs), unsorted or a sorted subset (not recorded which), taken before or after yellow fever vaccination (not recorded which).

The CDR3 region has the sequence CASSKRARAGIHEQYF. The bases are TGTGCCAGCAGCAAAAGGGCTCGAGCAGGGATCCACGAGCAGTACTTC. The sequence is built from TRBV21-1 and TRBJ2-7; the table assigns TRBD1, which was not confirmed against the DNA. TRBV21-1 constitutes a pseudogene. Counted from cysteine to phenylalanine, this CDR3 has 16 amino acids. The kept DNA is CDR3 alone, 48 bases in frame from the first base.